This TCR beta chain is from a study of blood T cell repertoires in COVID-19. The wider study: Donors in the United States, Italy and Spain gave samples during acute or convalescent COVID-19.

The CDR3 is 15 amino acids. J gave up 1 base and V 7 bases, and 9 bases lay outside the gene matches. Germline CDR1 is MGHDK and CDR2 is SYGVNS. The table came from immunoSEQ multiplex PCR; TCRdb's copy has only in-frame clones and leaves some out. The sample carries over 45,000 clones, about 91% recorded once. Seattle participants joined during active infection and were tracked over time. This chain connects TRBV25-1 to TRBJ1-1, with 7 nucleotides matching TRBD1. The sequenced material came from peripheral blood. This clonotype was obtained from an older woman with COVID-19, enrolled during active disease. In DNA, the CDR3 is TGTGCCAGCAAGGACCTACAGGGGCCGAACACTGAAGCTTTCTTT. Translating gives CASKDLQGPNTEAFF.